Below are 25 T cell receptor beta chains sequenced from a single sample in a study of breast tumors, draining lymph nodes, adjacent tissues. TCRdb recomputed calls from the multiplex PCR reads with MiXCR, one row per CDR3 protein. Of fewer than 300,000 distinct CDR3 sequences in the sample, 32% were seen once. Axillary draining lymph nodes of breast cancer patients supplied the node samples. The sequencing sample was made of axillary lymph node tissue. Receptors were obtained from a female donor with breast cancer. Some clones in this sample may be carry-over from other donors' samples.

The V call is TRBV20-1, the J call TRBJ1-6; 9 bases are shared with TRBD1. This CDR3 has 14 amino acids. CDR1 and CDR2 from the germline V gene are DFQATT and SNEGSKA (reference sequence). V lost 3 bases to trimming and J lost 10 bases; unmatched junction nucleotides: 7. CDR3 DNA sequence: TGCAGTGCTAGTGCAGGACAGGGGACGTCACCCCTCCACTTT. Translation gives CSASAGQGTSPLHF.

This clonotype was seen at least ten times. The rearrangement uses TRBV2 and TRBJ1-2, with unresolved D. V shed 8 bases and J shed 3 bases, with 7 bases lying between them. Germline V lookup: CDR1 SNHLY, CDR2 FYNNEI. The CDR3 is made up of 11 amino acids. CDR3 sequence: CASAGDYGYTF. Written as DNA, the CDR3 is TGTGCCAGCGCAGGAGACTATGGCTACACCTTC.

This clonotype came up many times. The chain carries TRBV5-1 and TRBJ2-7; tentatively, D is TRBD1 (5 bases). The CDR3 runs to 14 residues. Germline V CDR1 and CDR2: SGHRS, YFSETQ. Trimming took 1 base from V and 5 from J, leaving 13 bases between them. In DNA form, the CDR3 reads TGCGCCAGCAGCTTGTCGGACACCCGCCACGAGCAGTACTTC. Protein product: CASSLSDTRHEQYF.

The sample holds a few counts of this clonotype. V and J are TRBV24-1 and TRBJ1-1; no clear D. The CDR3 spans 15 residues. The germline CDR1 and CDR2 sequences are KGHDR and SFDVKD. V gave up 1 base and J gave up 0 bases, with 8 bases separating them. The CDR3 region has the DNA TGTGCCACCAGTGATTTCGCTGGGGTGAACACTGAAGCTTTCTTT. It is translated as CATSDFAGVNTEAFF.

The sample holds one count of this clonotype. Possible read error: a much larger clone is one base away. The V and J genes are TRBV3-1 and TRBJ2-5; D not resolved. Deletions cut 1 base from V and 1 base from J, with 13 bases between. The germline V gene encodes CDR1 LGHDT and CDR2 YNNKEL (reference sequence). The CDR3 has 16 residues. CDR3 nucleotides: TGTGCCAGCAGCCAAGTTGGAGCACAGTCCCAAGAGACCCAGTACTTC. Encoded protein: CASSQVGAQSQETQYF.

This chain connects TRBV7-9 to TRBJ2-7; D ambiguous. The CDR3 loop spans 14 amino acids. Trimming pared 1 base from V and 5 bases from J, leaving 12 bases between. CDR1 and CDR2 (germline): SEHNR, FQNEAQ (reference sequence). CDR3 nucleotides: TGTGCCAGCAGCTTAGAGCTCAGCAGCCACGAGCAGTACGTC. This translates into CASSLELSSHEQYV.

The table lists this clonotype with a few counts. The chain's CDR3 is CASSTGQPRSSSYEQYF. Here the CDR3 DNA reads TGTGCCAGCTCAACCGGACAGCCGAGGTCTAGCTCCTACGAGCAGTACTTC. This chain connects TRBV18 to TRBJ2-7, with D perhaps TRBD1 (6 bases). Germline lookup yields CDR1 KGHSH and CDR2 LQKENI. The CDR3 is 17 residues long. With 5 bases removed from V and 0 bases from J, the gap between germline ends came to 20 bases.

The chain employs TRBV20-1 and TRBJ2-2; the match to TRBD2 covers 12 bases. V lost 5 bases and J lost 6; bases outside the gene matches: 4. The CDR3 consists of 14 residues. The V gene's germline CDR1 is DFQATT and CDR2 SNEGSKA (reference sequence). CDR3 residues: CSASTSGRAGELFF. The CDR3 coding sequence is TGCAGTGCTTCGACTAGCGGGAGAGCCGGGGAGCTGTTTTTT.

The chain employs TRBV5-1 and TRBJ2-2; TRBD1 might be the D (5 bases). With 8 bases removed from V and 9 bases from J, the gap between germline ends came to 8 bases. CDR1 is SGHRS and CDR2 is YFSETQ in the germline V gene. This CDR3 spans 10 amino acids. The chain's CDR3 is CASKDRELFF. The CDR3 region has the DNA TGCGCCAGTAAGGACAGGGAGCTGTTTTTT.

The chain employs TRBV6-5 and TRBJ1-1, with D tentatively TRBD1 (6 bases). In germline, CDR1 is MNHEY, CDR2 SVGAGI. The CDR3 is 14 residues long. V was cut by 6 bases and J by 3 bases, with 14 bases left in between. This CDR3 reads CASRETGRDTEAFF. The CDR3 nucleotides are TGTGCCAGCAGAGAAACAGGGAGGGACACTGAAGCTTTCTTT.

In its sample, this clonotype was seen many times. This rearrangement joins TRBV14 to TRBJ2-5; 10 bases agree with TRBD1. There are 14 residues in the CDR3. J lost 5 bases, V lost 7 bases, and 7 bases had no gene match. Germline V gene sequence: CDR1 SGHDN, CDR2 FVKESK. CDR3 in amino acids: CASNRDRGMETQYF. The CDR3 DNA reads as TGTGCCAGCAACCGGGACAGGGGAATGGAGACCCAGTACTTC.

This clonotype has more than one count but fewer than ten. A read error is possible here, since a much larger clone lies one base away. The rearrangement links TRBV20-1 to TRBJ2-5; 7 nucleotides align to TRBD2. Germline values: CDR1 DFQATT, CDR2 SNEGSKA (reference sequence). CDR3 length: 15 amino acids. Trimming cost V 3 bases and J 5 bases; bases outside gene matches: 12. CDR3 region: CSASRDYRYPETQYF. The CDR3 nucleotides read TGCAGTGCTAGCCGGGACTATCGGTATCCGGAGACCCAGTACTTC.

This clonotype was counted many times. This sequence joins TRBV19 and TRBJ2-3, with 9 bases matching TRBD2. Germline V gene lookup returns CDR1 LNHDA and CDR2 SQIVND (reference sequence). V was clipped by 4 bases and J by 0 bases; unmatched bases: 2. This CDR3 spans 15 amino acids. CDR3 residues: CASSTSGTSTDTQYF. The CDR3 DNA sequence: TGTGCCAGTAGTACTAGCGGGACTAGCACAGATACGCAGTATTTT.

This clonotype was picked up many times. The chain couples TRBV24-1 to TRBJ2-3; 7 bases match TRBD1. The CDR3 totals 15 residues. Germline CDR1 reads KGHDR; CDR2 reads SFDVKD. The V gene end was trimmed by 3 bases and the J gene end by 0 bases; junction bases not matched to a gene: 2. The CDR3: CATSDPGQSTDTQYF. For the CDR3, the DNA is TGTGCCACCAGTGATCCGGGACAGAGCACAGATACGCAGTATTTT.

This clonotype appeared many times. Here the CDR3 DNA reads TGTGCCAGCAGCTTACTTCGGACTAGCGGGAACTACAATGAGCAGTTCTTC. This gives the protein CASSLLRTSGNYNEQFF. V is TRBV11-3 and J is TRBJ2-1; 12 bases are a match to TRBD2. With V trimmed by 2 bases and J by 3 bases, 5 bases remained unmatched. Germline-derived CDR1 and CDR2 are SGHNT and YENEEA. The CDR3 is 17 residues long. Filled out from reference TRBV11-3 and TRBJ2-1, the complete variable domain reads EAGVVQSPRYKIIEKKQPVAFWCNPISGHNTLYWYLQNLGQGPELLIRYENEEAVDDSQLPKDRFSAERLKGVDSTLKIQPAELGDSAVYLCASSLLRTSGNYNEQFFGPGTRLTVL.

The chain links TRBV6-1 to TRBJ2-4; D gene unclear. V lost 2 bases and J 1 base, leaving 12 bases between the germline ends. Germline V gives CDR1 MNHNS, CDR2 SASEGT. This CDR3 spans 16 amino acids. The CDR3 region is CASSEWGSRAKNIQYF. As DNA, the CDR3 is TGTGCCAGCAGTGAATGGGGTAGTAGGGCCAAAAACATTCAGTACTTC.

The CDR3 here is CATGRDGYNEQYF. DNA of the CDR3: TGTGCCACCGGTCGGGACGGTTACAATGAGCAGTATTTT. The chain links TRBV24-1 to TRBJ2-3; D may match TRBD1 or TRBD2 (5 bases each). The CDR3 is 13 residues long. V was shortened by 9 bases and J by 11 bases, with 20 bases between the two germline ends. Per the germline V gene, CDR1 is KGHDR and CDR2 is SFDVKD.

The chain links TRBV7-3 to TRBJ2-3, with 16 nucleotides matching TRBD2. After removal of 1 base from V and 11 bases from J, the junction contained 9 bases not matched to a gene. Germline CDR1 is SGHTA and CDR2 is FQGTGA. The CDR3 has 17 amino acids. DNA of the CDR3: TGTGCCAGCAGCTTAAAAGGGACTAGCGGGAGGGGTAATGAGCAGTATTTT. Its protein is CASSLKGTSGRGNEQYF.

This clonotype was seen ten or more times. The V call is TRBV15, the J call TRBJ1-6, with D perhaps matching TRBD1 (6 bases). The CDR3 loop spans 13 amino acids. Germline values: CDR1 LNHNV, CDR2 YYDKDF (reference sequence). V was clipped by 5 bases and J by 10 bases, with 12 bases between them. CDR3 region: CATSDRRGSPLHF. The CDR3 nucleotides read TGTGCCACCAGCGACAGGAGAGGCTCACCCCTCCACTTT.

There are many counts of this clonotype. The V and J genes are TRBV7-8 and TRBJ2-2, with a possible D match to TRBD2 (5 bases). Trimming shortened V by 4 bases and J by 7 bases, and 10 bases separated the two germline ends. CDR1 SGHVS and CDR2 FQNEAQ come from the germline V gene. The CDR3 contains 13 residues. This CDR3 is CASSSLVIGELFF. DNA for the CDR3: TGTGCCAGCAGCTCACTAGTGATCGGGGAGCTGTTTTTT.

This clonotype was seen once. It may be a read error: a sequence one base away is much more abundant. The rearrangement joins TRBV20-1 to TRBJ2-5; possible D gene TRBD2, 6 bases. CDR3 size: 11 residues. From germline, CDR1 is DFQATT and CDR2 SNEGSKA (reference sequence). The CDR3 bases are TGCAGTGTGGGGGGAATGGAGACCCAGTCCTTC. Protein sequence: CSVGGMETQSF.

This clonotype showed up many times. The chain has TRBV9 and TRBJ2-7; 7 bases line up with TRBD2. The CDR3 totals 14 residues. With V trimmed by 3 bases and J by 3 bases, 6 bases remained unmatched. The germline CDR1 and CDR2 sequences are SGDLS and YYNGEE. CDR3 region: CASSAAGSSYEQYF. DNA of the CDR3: TGTGCCAGCAGCGCAGCGGGAAGTAGCTACGAGCAGTACTTC.

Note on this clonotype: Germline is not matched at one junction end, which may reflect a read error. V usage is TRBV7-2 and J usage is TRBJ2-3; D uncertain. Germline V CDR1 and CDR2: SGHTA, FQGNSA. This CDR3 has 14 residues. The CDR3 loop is CASSFERGTDPHYF. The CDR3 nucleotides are TGTGCCAGCAGCTTCGAGCGTGGCACAGACCCGCACTATTTT.

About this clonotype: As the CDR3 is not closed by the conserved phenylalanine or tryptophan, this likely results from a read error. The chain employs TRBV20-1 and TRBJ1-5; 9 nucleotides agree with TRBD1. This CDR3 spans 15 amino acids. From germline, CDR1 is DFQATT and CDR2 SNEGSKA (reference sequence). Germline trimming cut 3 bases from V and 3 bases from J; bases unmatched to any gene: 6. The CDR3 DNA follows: TGCAGTGCTAGTGGGGGGACAGGGCCCAATCAGCCCCAGCATGGT. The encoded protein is CSASGGTGPNQPQHG.

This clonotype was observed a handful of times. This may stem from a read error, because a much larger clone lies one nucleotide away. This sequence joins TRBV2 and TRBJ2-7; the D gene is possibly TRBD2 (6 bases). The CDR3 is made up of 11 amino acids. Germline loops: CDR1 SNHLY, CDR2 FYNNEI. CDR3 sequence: CASSVYRERYF. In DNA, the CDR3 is TGTGCCAGCAGTGTCTATCGGGAGCGGTACTTC.